What follows describes a single T cell receptor (beta chain). Germline CDR1 reads MNHEY; CDR2 reads SVGAGI. Trimming cost V 9 bases and J 2 bases; bases outside gene matches: 5. The CDR3 length is 15 residues. The data stem from a study of shared T cell receptors in the human thymus. Repertoires were generated with immunoSEQ multiplex PCR, while TCRdb's copy carries only in-frame clones and drops some. Of about 660,000 clones listed, approximately 88% are singletons. A further study also used this sample, focusing on human thymus T cells. As that study records: Resections from corrective heart surgery supplied the thymus tissue. Apparent bias marked the V and J gene usage of thymic and blood repertoires.

The receptor was isolated from a boy less than two years old with a congenital heart defect. Sequenced input: thymocytes. The chain is built from TRBV6-5 and TRBJ2-3, with 13 bases aligning to TRBD2. The CDR3 region has the DNA TGTGCCAGTGGGGGGACTAGCGGGGTCACAGATACGCAGTATTTT. Translation: CASGGTSGVTDTQYF.